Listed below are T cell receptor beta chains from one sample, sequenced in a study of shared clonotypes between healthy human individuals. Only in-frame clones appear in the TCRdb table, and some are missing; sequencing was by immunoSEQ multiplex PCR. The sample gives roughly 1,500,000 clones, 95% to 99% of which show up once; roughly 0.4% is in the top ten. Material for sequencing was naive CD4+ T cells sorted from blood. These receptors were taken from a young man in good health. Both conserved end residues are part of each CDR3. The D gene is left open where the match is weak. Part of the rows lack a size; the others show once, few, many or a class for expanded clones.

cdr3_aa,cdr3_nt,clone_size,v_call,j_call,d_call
CASSPGGTYEQYF,TGCGCCAGCAGCCCGGGGGGGACCTACGAGCAGTACTTC,.,TRBV5-1,TRBJ2-7,TRBD2
CASSPRGNSNQPQHF,TGTGCCAGCTCACCCAGAGGTAATAGCAATCAGCCCCAGCATTTT,.,TRBV18,TRBJ1-5,.
CASSGLAAPDDTQYF,TGTGCCAGCAGCGGGTTGGCTGCCCCGGACGATACGCAGTATTTT,.,TRBV5-6,TRBJ2-3,.
CASSPLAGVYEQYF,TGTGCCAGCAGCCCCCTAGCGGGAGTTTACGAGCAGTACTTC,.,TRBV7-2,TRBJ2-7,TRBD2
CAWNIIGVSGNTIYF,TGTGCCTGGAATATCATTGGGGTCTCTGGAAACACCATATATTTT,.,TRBV30,TRBJ1-3,.
CASSRTGESYNEQFF,TGTGCCAGCAGCCGGACAGGGGAGTCCTACAATGAGCAGTTCTTC,.,TRBV6-5,TRBJ2-1,TRBD1
CASSDKLAENLLDKNIQYF,TGTGCCAGCAGCGATAAACTGGCAGAAAATCTATTGGACAAAAACATTCAGTACTTC,.,TRBV7-9,TRBJ2-4,.
CASSHGQAPSSPQHF,TGTGCCAGTAGTCACGGACAGGCGCCGTCGTCGCCCCAGCATTTT,.,TRBV19,TRBJ1-5,TRBD1
CASSLFPETQYF,TGTGCCAGCAGCTTGTTCCCAGAGACCCAGTACTTC,.,TRBV5-6,TRBJ2-5,.
CAISETGGYGTDTQYF,TGTGCCATCAGTGAGACTGGAGGGTATGGCACAGATACGCAGTATTTT,.,TRBV10-3,TRBJ2-3,.
CASRPPGSPVKFF,TGTGCCAGCAGGCCCCCGGGGTCTCCCGTGAAGTTCTTC,.,TRBV6-5,TRBJ2-1,.
CASSSGAYEQYF,TGTGCCAGTAGTTCAGGAGCGTACGAGCAGTACTTC,.,TRBV19,TRBJ2-7,.
CASSLVVGSNQPQHF,TGTGCCAGCAGCTTAGTAGTGGGAAGCAATCAGCCCCAGCATTTT,.,TRBV7-8,TRBJ1-5,.
CASSITSFGYEQYF,TGTGCCAGCAGCATAACTAGTTTTGGCTACGAGCAGTACTTC,.,TRBV6-1,TRBJ2-7,.
CASSTLWAKRTYNEQFF,TGTGCCAGCAGCACTCTCTGGGCGAAGAGAACCTACAATGAGCAGTTCTTC,.,TRBV7-2,TRBJ2-1,.
CASSRQITDTQYF,TGTGCCAGCAGCCGACAGATAACAGATACGCAGTATTTT,.,TRBV5-5,TRBJ2-3,.
CASSGLTGGWQPQHF,TGTGCCAGCTCAGGTCTAACAGGGGGTTGGCAGCCCCAGCATTTT,.,TRBV18,TRBJ1-5,TRBD1
CASSLLRSSYEQYF,TGTGCCAGCAGTTTACTCCGTTCCTCCTACGAGCAGTACTTC,.,TRBV27,TRBJ2-7,.
CASSPGQGYADTQYF,TGTGCCAGCTCACCTGGCCAGGGTTATGCAGATACGCAGTATTTT,.,TRBV18,TRBJ2-3,.
CASSLRKGQGADEQYF,TGCGCCAGCAGCTTGAGGAAAGGACAGGGGGCGGACGAGCAGTACTTC,.,TRBV5-1,TRBJ2-7,TRBD1
CASSLGGDTGELFF,TGTGCCAGCAGCTTAGGCGGGGACACCGGGGAGCTGTTTTTT,once,TRBV11-3,TRBJ2-2,.
CSVDLGLAGDYNEQFF,TGCAGCGTAGACCTCGGACTAGCGGGGGACTACAATGAGCAGTTCTTC,.,TRBV29-1,TRBJ2-1,TRBD2
CASSIQSGSNTGELFF,TGTGCCAGTAGTATTCAAAGCGGCTCGAACACCGGGGAGCTGTTTTTT,.,TRBV19,TRBJ2-2,.
CAWNVRRNSYEQYF,TGTGCCTGGAATGTCAGGAGGAACTCCTACGAGCAGTACTTC,.,TRBV30,TRBJ2-7,.
CAISELGQGAGTDTQYF,TGTGCCATCAGTGAGTTGGGACAGGGAGCGGGCACAGATACGCAGTATTTT,.,TRBV10-3,TRBJ2-3,TRBD1
CASSLLRLRRDEQFF,TGTGCCAGCAGCTTACTCAGACTGCGCCGCGATGAGCAGTTCTTC,.,TRBV5-6,TRBJ2-1,.
CAISGGLAPTYEQYF,TGTGCCATCAGTGGGGGACTAGCGCCAACCTACGAGCAGTACTTC,.,TRBV10-3,TRBJ2-7,TRBD2
CATDQQGILYEQYF,TGTGCCACGGACCAACAGGGTATACTATACGAGCAGTACTTC,.,TRBV9,TRBJ2-7,.
CASSLELELVSEEQYF,TGTGCCAGCAGCTTGGAGCTTGAACTAGTTTCGGAAGAGCAGTACTTC,once,TRBV5-4,TRBJ2-7,.
CASSLNTARVHNEQFF,TGCGCCAGCAGCTTGAACACAGCCCGGGTGCACAATGAGCAGTTCTTC,once,TRBV5-1,TRBJ2-1,.
CASSSGAYEQYF,TGTGCCAGCAGCTCCGGCGCCTACGAGCAGTACTTC,few,TRBV14,TRBJ2-7,.
CAWSGQVTQYF,TGTGCCTGGAGTGGACAGGTGACCCAGTACTTC,.,TRBV30,TRBJ2-5,.
CATSRGGSYNEQFF,TGTGCCACCAGCAGAGGGGGCTCCTACAATGAGCAGTTCTTC,.,TRBV15,TRBJ2-1,.
CASSAATYEQYF,TGTGCCAGCAGCGCCGCTACCTACGAGCAGTACTTC,.,TRBV11-2,TRBJ2-7,.
CATLLHGGNEQFF,TGTGCCACGCTACTACACGGGGGTAATGAGCAGTTCTTC,.,TRBV27,TRBJ2-1,.
CASSRSLAGFTDTQYF,TGTGCCAGCAGCCGATCACTAGCGGGGTTCACAGATACGCAGTATTTT,.,TRBV11-2,TRBJ2-3,TRBD2
CAISTEPPTEAFF,TGTGCCATCAGCACAGAACCTCCCACTGAAGCTTTCTTT,once,TRBV10-3,TRBJ1-1,.
CASSHTGQGGVYEQYF,TGTGCCAGCAGCCATACCGGACAGGGTGGAGTCTACGAGCAGTACTTC,.,TRBV5-6,TRBJ2-7,TRBD1
CATSTSGRASHEQYF,TGTGCCACCAGCACTAGCGGGAGGGCATCCCACGAGCAGTACTTC,.,TRBV15,TRBJ2-7,TRBD2
CASSQDGRARETQYF,TGTGCCAGCAGCCAAGATGGAAGGGCGCGGGAGACCCAGTACTTC,.,TRBV14,TRBJ2-5,.
CASSTTGTGVYGYTF,TGTGCCAGTAGTACAACTGGGACAGGAGTCTATGGCTACACCTTC,.,TRBV19,TRBJ1-2,TRBD1
CASSSPGEETYEQYF,TGTGCCAGCAGCTCCCCCGGGGAGGAGACCTACGAGCAGTACTTC,.,TRBV5-6,TRBJ2-7,.
CAWSVQPTDTQYF,TGTGCCTGGAGTGTACAGCCCACAGATACGCAGTATTTT,.,TRBV30,TRBJ2-3,.
CASSPRPRSRGVYEQYF,TGCGCCAGCAGCCCCAGACCAAGGTCAAGGGGGGTCTACGAGCAGTACTTC,.,TRBV5-1,TRBJ2-7,.